Listed below are T cell receptor beta chains from one sample, sequenced in a study of cytomegalovirus exposure and HLA in healthy donors. Sequenced by immunoSEQ multiplex PCR; TCRdb stores in-frame clones only, minus some. The sample lists over 150,000 clones, about four fifths seen once, with roughly 7.3% in the top ten. The sequenced sample consisted of PBMCs. These receptor sequences come from a male donor in good health and CMV-seropositive. CDR3s include the opening cysteine and the closing phenylalanine or tryptophan. A D gene is named only where the DNA matches it firmly. Clone size, where shown, is once, few, many, or a class for clones that have expanded.

clone size,D gene,V gene,J gene,CDR3 protein,CDR3 DNA
NA,NA,TRBV2,TRBJ1-2,CASSAASGELDGYTF,TGTGCCAGCAGTGCAGCCTCGGGGGAGTTGGATGGCTACACCTTC
NA,NA,TRBV27,TRBJ1-6,CASSLFGQNSPLHF,TGTGCCAGCAGTTTATTCGGACAGAATTCACCCCTCCACTTT
once,TRBD1,TRBV9,TRBJ2-7,CASSPRDSRFYEQYF,TGTGCCAGCAGCCCCCGGGACAGTCGTTTCTACGAGCAGTACTTC
NA,NA,TRBV27,TRBJ1-1,CASSPDWGRNWDF,TGTGCCAGCAGTCCTGACTGGGGGCGCAATTGGGACTTT
NA,TRBD1,TRBV7-2,TRBJ1-3,CASSLTGTGNTIYF,TGTGCCAGCAGTCTGACAGGGACCGGAAACACCATATATTTT
few,NA,TRBV6-1,TRBJ1-3,CASRSEGGSGNTIYF,TGTGCCAGCAGATCAGAGGGAGGCTCGGGAAACACCATATATTTT
NA,NA,TRBV5-1,TRBJ1-2,CASSRGFGYTF,TGCGCCAGCAGTAGGGGATTTGGCTACACCTTC
NA,TRBD2,TRBV6-5,TRBJ2-3,CASNGPGLATYF,TGTGCCAGCAATGGGCCGGGACTAGCTACATATTTT
NA,TRBD2,TRBV2,TRBJ2-3,CASSARLAGGGDTQYF,TGTGCCAGCAGTGCCAGACTAGCGGGGGGTGGAGATACGCAGTATTTT
NA,TRBD2,TRBV5-1,TRBJ2-3,CASTGEGDTQYF,TGCGCCAGCACGGGGGAGGGAGATACGCAGTATTTT
NA,NA,TRBV21-1,TRBJ2-5,CASSKAEGQGRVETQYF,TGTGCCAGCAGCAAAGCGGAGGGACAGGGCCGGGTGGAGACCCAGTACTTC
once,NA,TRBV5-1,TRBJ2-1,CASSLDPAALTYNEQFF,TGCGCCAGCAGCTTGGATCCCGCGGCCCTGACCTACAATGAGCAGTTCTTC
NA,TRBD2,TRBV6-5,TRBJ2-2,CASTRGAGGTGELFF,TGTGCCAGCACGCGGGGGGCGGGGGGGACCGGGGAGCTGTTTTTT
NA,TRBD1,TRBV7-6,TRBJ2-7,CASSTGTETYEQYF,TGTGCCAGCAGTACCGGGACAGAGACCTACGAGCAGTACTTC
NA,TRBD1,TRBV6-5,TRBJ1-2,CASSPRTGKGYTF,TGTGCCAGCAGTCCAAGGACAGGGAAGGGCTACACCTTC
NA,NA,TRBV9,TRBJ1-1,CASSVGSQNTEAFF,TGTGCCAGCAGCGTAGGTAGCCAGAACACTGAAGCTTTCTTT
many,TRBD2,TRBV6-4,TRBJ2-1,CASSDTSGGANEQFF,TGTGCCAGCAGTGACACTAGCGGGGGGGCCAATGAGCAGTTCTTC
NA,NA,TRBV7-2,TRBJ1-5,CASSLALAAQPQHF,TGTGCCAGCAGCTTAGCCCTAGCCGCTCAGCCCCAGCATTTT
NA,TRBD2,TRBV5-5,TRBJ2-7,CASLLAGGTYEQYF,TGTGCCAGCCTCCTCGCGGGGGGGACCTACGAGCAGTACTTC
NA,TRBD1,TRBV30,TRBJ1-1,CAWSSSGTENTEAFF,TGTGCCTGGAGTTCCTCCGGGACAGAGAACACTGAAGCTTTCTTT
NA,TRBD1,TRBV5-1,TRBJ2-7,CASSFTGAEEQYF,TGCGCCAGCAGCTTCACAGGGGCGGAAGAGCAGTACTTC
NA,NA,TRBV7-6,TRBJ2-1,CASSAFQNEQFF,TGTGCCAGCAGCGCCTTTCAGAATGAGCAGTTCTTC
NA,TRBD1,TRBV25-1,TRBJ2-7,CASSDDRTGPYSYEQYF,TGTGCCAGCAGTGATGATAGGACAGGACCCTACTCCTACGAGCAGTACTTC
once,TRBD2,TRBV25-1,TRBJ2-7,CASSIGEGWAYEQYF,TGTGCCAGCAGCATAGGGGAGGGCTGGGCCTACGAGCAGTACTTC
NA,NA,TRBV2,TRBJ2-4,CASVGAKNIQYF,TGTGCCAGCGTCGGGGCCAAAAACATTCAGTACTTC
NA,NA,TRBV5-5,TRBJ2-5,CASSLAGSQETQYF,TGTGCCAGCAGCTTGGCGGGGAGTCAAGAGACCCAGTACTTC
NA,NA,TRBV4-1,TRBJ2-1,CASSQAGNYNEQFF,TGCGCCAGCAGCCAAGCGGGAAACTACAATGAGCAGTTCTTC
NA,TRBD1,TRBV11-2,TRBJ2-7,CASSLFRTGSYEQYF,TGTGCCAGCAGCTTATTTAGGACAGGCTCCTACGAGCAGTACTTC
NA,NA,TRBV27,TRBJ1-5,CASGDAGGRGGNQPQHF,TGTGCCAGCGGGGACGCTGGGGGCCGGGGGGGGAATCAGCCCCAGCATTTT
NA,NA,TRBV19,TRBJ1-1,CASRRGGKYTEAFF,TGTGCCAGTAGAAGGGGAGGGAAGTACACTGAAGCTTTCTTT
few,NA,TRBV9,TRBJ1-4,CASTGQSEKLFF,TGTGCCAGCACAGGCCAGAGTGAAAAACTGTTTTTT
NA,NA,TRBV7-3,TRBJ1-1,CASSLGQHTEAFF,TGTGCCAGCAGCCTTGGACAGCACACTGAAGCTTTCTTT
once,NA,TRBV27,TRBJ2-1,CASSLSPRYNEQFF,TGTGCCAGCAGTTTAAGTCCCAGATACAATGAGCAGTTCTTC
NA,NA,TRBV7-9,TRBJ2-5,CASSLGGELRETQYF,TGTGCCAGCAGCTTAGGTGGGGAGCTTCGGGAGACCCAGTACTTC
NA,NA,TRBV7-2,TRBJ1-2,CASSLEQGPNYGYTF,TGTGCCAGCAGCCTAGAACAGGGTCCTAACTATGGCTACACCTTC
NA,TRBD1,TRBV27,TRBJ2-5,CASSPLGTGAFGQETQYF,TGTGCCAGCAGCCCCCTCGGGACAGGGGCTTTTGGGCAAGAGACCCAGTACTTC
once,TRBD2,TRBV7-9,TRBJ2-1,CASSLAGLAVNEQFF,TGTGCCAGCAGCTTAGCGGGACTAGCGGTCAATGAGCAGTTCTTC
NA,NA,TRBV6-1,TRBJ1-2,CAGRPYGTLDYGYTF,TGTGCCGGCCGGCCCTATGGGACACTGGATTATGGCTACACCTTC
NA,TRBD2,TRBV7-9,TRBJ2-3,CASNLGGGTTDTQYF,TGTGCCAGCAACCTTGGCGGGGGGACCACAGATACGCAGTATTTT
NA,TRBD1,TRBV4-3,TRBJ2-7,CASSRIRDSSYEQYF,TGCGCCAGCAGTCGTATCCGGGACAGCTCCTACGAGCAGTACTTC
NA,NA,TRBV6-5,TRBJ1-1,CASSYIRGTGTEAFF,TGTGCCAGCAGTTACATTCGGGGAACGGGTACTGAAGCTTTCTTT
NA,TRBD2,TRBV11-2,TRBJ2-1,CASSMTSGGPNEQFF,TGTGCCAGCAGCATGACTAGCGGGGGGCCCAATGAGCAGTTCTTC
NA,NA,TRBV10-1,TRBJ2-2,CASSDTLTGELFF,TGCGCCAGCAGTGACACTCTCACCGGGGAGCTGTTTTTT
NA,NA,TRBV9,TRBJ2-2,CASSVVNGELFF,TGTGCCAGCAGCGTAGTTAACGGGGAGCTGTTTTTT
NA,TRBD2,TRBV5-4,TRBJ2-1,CASSGSVSGGLGNEQFF,TGTGCCAGCAGCGGTAGTGTTAGCGGGGGGCTAGGTAATGAGCAGTTCTTC
NA,TRBD1,TRBV4-1,TRBJ1-5,CASSQIWTGRNQPQHF,TGCGCCAGCAGCCAAATCTGGACAGGGCGAAATCAGCCCCAGCATTTT
NA,TRBD1,TRBV30,TRBJ2-6,CAWSHPRTGGISGANVLTF,TGTGCCTGGAGTCACCCACGGACAGGGGGCATCTCTGGGGCCAACGTCCTGACTTTC
NA,NA,TRBV6-4,TRBJ2-3,CASSLEREDTQYF,TGTGCCAGCAGTCTCGAAAGAGAAGATACGCAGTATTTT
once,TRBD2,TRBV18,TRBJ2-3,CASSQGLAPDTQYF,TGTGCCAGCTCACAGGGACTAGCCCCAGATACGCAGTATTTT
few,TRBD1,TRBV6-6,TRBJ1-1,CASSFGQGTEAFF,TGTGCCAGCAGCTTTGGACAGGGAACTGAAGCTTTCTTT
NA,NA,TRBV30,TRBJ1-2,CAWSVLPRNYGYTF,TGTGCCTGGAGTGTACTACCTCGGAACTATGGCTACACCTTC
NA,NA,TRBV7-3,TRBJ2-1,CASSSGGLRGGGEQFF,TGTGCCAGCAGCTCAGGGGGCCTGCGGGGGGGAGGTGAGCAGTTCTTC
NA,NA,TRBV2,TRBJ1-4,CASSGGEATNEKLFF,TGTGCCAGCAGTGGAGGGGAGGCAACTAATGAAAAACTGTTTTTT
NA,NA,TRBV11-1,TRBJ1-6,CASSPARGQNSPLHF,TGTGCCAGCAGCCCCGCCCGAGGGCAGAATTCACCCCTCCACTTT
NA,NA,TRBV5-1,TRBJ2-5,CASSLGVAQETQYF,TGCGCCAGCAGCTTGGGAGTCGCCCAAGAGACCCAGTACTTC
NA,TRBD1,TRBV19,TRBJ2-7,CASSIPGTGPYEQYF,TGTGCCAGTAGTATTCCGGGGACAGGTCCCTACGAGCAGTACTTC
NA,NA,TRBV6-1,TRBJ2-1,CASSEARLTGNEQFF,TGTGCCAGCAGTGAAGCGAGACTAACCGGCAATGAGCAGTTCTTC
NA,TRBD2,TRBV5-8,TRBJ2-1,CARRAGGPFF,TGTGCCAGAAGAGCGGGGGGGCCGTTCTTC
NA,TRBD2,TRBV7-9,TRBJ2-5,CASNLAGGQETQYF,TGTGCCAGCAACCTAGCGGGGGGGCAAGAGACCCAGTACTTC
NA,TRBD1,TRBV25-1,TRBJ2-3,CASSELWTGGQDTQYF,TGTGCCAGCAGTGAATTGTGGACAGGGGGCCAAGATACGCAGTATTTT